These 19 T cell receptor beta chains originate from one sample sequenced in a study of shared clonotypes between healthy human individuals. Naive CD8 cells, CD45RO-negative and positively selected for CCR7, excluded terminally differentiated effector memory CD45RA+ cells. Measured with immunoSEQ multiplex PCR; TCRdb has only the in-frame clones, and not every one. In the table there are about 2.1 million clones, about 93% of which are singletons. The sample taken for sequencing was naive CD8+ T cells from PBMCs. Every receptor here comes from a man younger than 35 in good health. Some clones in this sample may be carry-over from other donors' samples.

V usage is TRBV19 and J usage is TRBJ2-3; TRBD1 matches 11 bases. Germline values: CDR1 LNHDA, CDR2 SQIVND (reference sequence). V gave up 6 bases and J gave up 2 bases; unmatched junction bases: 10. CDR3 length: 17 amino acids. CDR3 in amino acids: CASRGTGGTGTTDTQYF. The CDR3, as DNA: TGTGCCAGTAGAGGGACAGGGGGAACCGGGACCACAGATACGCAGTATTTT.

This chain joins TRBV19 and TRBJ2-1, with TRBD2 matching over 7 bases. The ends lost 7 bases at V and 0 bases at J; junction bases unmatched: 3. The CDR3 length is 14 residues. CDR1 and CDR2 (germline): LNHDA, SQIVND (reference sequence). This CDR3 reads CASKGTISYNEQFF. CDR3 coding DNA: TGTGCCAGTAAAGGGACTATCTCCTACAATGAGCAGTTCTTC.

This chain connects TRBV9 to TRBJ2-7; 9 nucleotides align to TRBD2. This CDR3 has 15 amino acids. The junction had 3 bases not matched to a gene; V was cut back by 0 bases and J by 2 bases. Germline V gene data show CDR1 as SGDLS and CDR2 as YYNGEE. As DNA, the CDR3 is TGTGCCAGCAGCGTAGAGGCTAGCGGGACCTACGAGCAGTACTTC. It translates to CASSVEASGTYEQYF.

This chain links TRBV14 with TRBJ2-3; no definite D call. This CDR3 is built from 16 residues. Germline lookup yields CDR1 SGHDN and CDR2 FVKESK. With 3 bases removed from V and 2 bases from J, the gap between germline ends came to 15 bases. The CDR3 bases are TGTGCCAGCAGCCAGTCCCCGCGAGGCCTCACAGATACGCAGTATTTT. This gives the protein CASSQSPRGLTDTQYF.

The chain joins TRBV19 to TRBJ2-2; 7 nucleotides align to TRBD1. Germline loops: CDR1 LNHDA, CDR2 SQIVND (reference sequence). The CDR3 sequence is 16 residues long. V lost 7 bases and J lost 0; bases outside the gene matches: 8. This CDR3 reads CASTPRTGTNTGELFF. Here the CDR3 DNA reads TGTGCCAGTACCCCTCGGACAGGTACGAACACCGGGGAGCTGTTTTTT.

This rearrangement joins TRBV7-9 to TRBJ2-3; TRBD2 agrees at 7 bases. The CDR3 spans 15 residues. V trimming: 4 bases; J trimming: 0 bases; junction bases outside the gene matches: 4. Germline loops: CDR1 SEHNR, CDR2 FQNEAQ (reference sequence). The CDR3 DNA reads TGTGCCAGCAGCTCCTCTAGCGGAAGCACAGATACGCAGTATTTT. As protein: CASSSSSGSTDTQYF.

The V call is TRBV5-5, the J call TRBJ2-7, with D unresolved. Germline CDR1 is SGHKS and CDR2 is YYEKEE (reference sequence). The CDR3 totals 14 residues. The V end was cut by 2 bases, the J end by 6 bases, with 15 bases between. The chain's CDR3 is CASSFRVGASEQYF. The CDR3 region has the DNA TGTGCCAGCAGCTTTCGGGTGGGCGCCAGCGAGCAGTACTTC.

On this clone: The sample contains more than one DNA sequence encoding this CDR3. The chain links TRBV5-4 to TRBJ2-7; 9 bases are shared with TRBD1. Germline assignment: CDR1 SGHNT and CDR2 YYREEE (reference sequence). This CDR3 is 13 amino acids long. The trim removed 3 bases at V and 4 bases at J, leaving 2 bases unmatched. CDR3 in DNA: TGTGCCAGCAGCTGGGACAGGGAATACGAGCAGTACTTC. Translation gives CASSWDREYEQYF.

This clone was recorded only once. The chain links TRBV7-2 to TRBJ2-1; D unresolved. This CDR3 is built from 16 residues. From germline, CDR1 is SGHTA and CDR2 FQGNSA. V was shortened by 2 bases and J by 3 bases, with 14 bases between the two germline ends. DNA for the CDR3: TGTGCCAGCAGCTTATCCCGGGTGGATCTCTACAATGAGCAGTTCTTC. Its protein is CASSLSRVDLYNEQFF.

This clone was observed once. The V and J genes are TRBV27 and TRBJ2-1; TRBD2 agrees at 8 bases. The CDR3 spans 15 residues. Germline V gene data show CDR1 as MNHEY and CDR2 as SMNVEV (reference sequence). The V gene end was trimmed by 3 bases and the J gene end by 2 bases; junction bases not matched to a gene: 3. CDR3 in amino acids: CASSFGGRTYNEQFF. The CDR3 region has the DNA TGTGCCAGCAGTTTTGGCGGGAGGACCTACAATGAGCAGTTCTTC.

The genes are TRBV9 and TRBJ2-7; D call uncertain. V gave up 3 bases and J gave up 2 bases, with 3 bases separating them. The CDR3 contains 11 residues. Per the germline V gene, CDR1 is SGDLS and CDR2 is YYNGEE. The CDR3 DNA reads TGTGCCAGCAGCGACACCTACGAGCAGTACTTC. Translating gives CASSDTYEQYF.

The chain employs TRBV14 and TRBJ2-7; the match to TRBD2 covers 9 bases. V was pared by 2 bases and J by 2 bases, with 19 bases of the junction left unmatched. CDR3 length: 20 amino acids. Germline loops: CDR1 SGHDN, CDR2 FVKESK. Written as DNA, the CDR3 is TGTGCCAGCAGCCAAAACAATCGACTAGCGGCAACGATAACCCCCTACGAGCAGTACTTC. The encoded protein is CASSQNNRLAATITPYEQYF.

The V and J genes are TRBV4-1 and TRBJ2-7, with 12 bases identical to TRBD2. Trimming cost V 4 bases and J 0 bases; bases outside gene matches: 7. Germline CDR1 MGHRA, CDR2 YSYEKL. There are 17 residues in the CDR3. The CDR3 sequence is CASSPYRTSGASYEQYF. The DNA of the CDR3 is TGCGCCAGCAGCCCCTATCGGACTAGCGGGGCCTCCTACGAGCAGTACTTC.

The chain joins TRBV19 to TRBJ1-5; D not certain. V was trimmed by 3 bases and J by 0 bases, leaving 12 bases between them. This CDR3 spans 16 amino acids. Germline V gene sequence: CDR1 LNHDA, CDR2 SQIVND (reference sequence). CDR3 DNA: TGTGCCAGTAGTATTTCAACAGCGTTTAGCAATCAGCCCCAGCATTTT. Encoded protein: CASSISTAFSNQPQHF.

This rearrangement joins TRBV7-9 to TRBJ2-3, with 9 positions matching TRBD2. The CDR3 has 19 residues. Per germline, CDR1 SEHNR and CDR2 FQNEAQ (reference sequence). Germline trimming cut 5 bases from V and 0 bases from J; bases unmatched to any gene: 15. CDR3 nucleotide sequence: TGTGCCAGCAGCAAGGGACTAGCTCACATCGCGGGTAGCACAGATACGCAGTATTTT. Residues: CASSKGLAHIAGSTDTQYF.

The chain carries TRBV7-6 and TRBJ2-7, with 7 bases identical to TRBD1. V trimming: 6 bases; J trimming: 5 bases; junction bases outside the gene matches: 7. CDR1 is SGHVS, CDR2 FNYEAQ, per germline. This CDR3 region has 13 residues. CDR3 bases: TGTGCCAGCAGACGGAGTACAGGGGACGAGCAGTACTTC. It encodes CASRRSTGDEQYF.

The V gene is TRBV6-6, the J gene TRBJ2-6; D call uncertain. Per germline, CDR1 MNHNY and CDR2 SVGAGI (reference sequence). CDR3 length equals 14 residues. The V end was cut by 4 bases, the J end by 3 bases, with 7 bases between. The CDR3 region is CASSFGFGANVLTF. The CDR3 DNA follows: TGTGCCAGCAGTTTTGGCTTTGGGGCCAACGTCCTGACTTTC.

This chain connects TRBV5-6 to TRBJ2-7; D remains ambiguous. CDR1 SGHDT and CDR2 YYEEEE come from the germline V gene. V lost 0 bases and J lost 0, with 10 bases in between. The length of the CDR3 is 15 residues. The CDR3 nucleotides are TGTGCCAGCAGCTTGGGTGGGGATAGCTCCTACGAGCAGTACTTC. Translation gives CASSLGGDSSYEQYF.

This clone was detected only once. The gene calls are TRBV7-2 and TRBJ2-2; D gene unclear. Germline CDR1 and CDR2: SGHTA and FQGNSA. The CDR3 has 17 amino acids. Deletions cut 5 bases from V and 0 bases from J, with 16 bases between. The CDR3 region has the DNA TGTGCCAGCAGCCCGGTTCGGGTACTAACGAACACCGGGGAGCTGTTTTTT. It codes for CASSPVRVLTNTGELFF. Looking up the rest from reference TRBV7-2 and TRBJ2-2 gives the full variable domain: GAGVSQSPSNKVTEKGKDVELRCDPISGHTALYWYRQSLGQGLEFLIYFQGNSAPDKSGLPSDRFSAERTGGSVSTLTIQRTQQEDSAVYLCASSPVRVLTNTGELFFGEGSRLTVL.